This entry is about one T cell receptor (beta chain). Its antigen is currently unknown. Time point defined: pretreatment peripheral blood. The patients' disease, urothelial carcinoma, was locally advanced or metastatic. This entry is derived from a study of PD-L1 blockade in urothelial cancer. Study-wide context: Prior regimens of chemotherapy numbered 0 to 3 per patient. Blood was tested 3 weeks (second dose) and 6 weeks into treatment.

Study-wide findings and caveats: Tumor-associated clones in blood expanded more at 3 weeks in durable-benefit patients.

Data came from immunoSEQ multiplex PCR; TCRdb stores just in-frame clones and leaves some out. The sample gives roughly 120,000 clones, approximately 84% of which show up once; roughly 3.5% is in the top ten. This CDR3 spans 15 amino acids. V was clipped by 6 bases and J by 3 bases, with 17 bases between them. Germline V gene lookup returns CDR1 MNHEY and CDR2 SVGAGI. The receptor was derived from a man in his fifties or sixties with urothelial cancer. Sample: PBMCs, taken around atezolizumab (anti-PD-L1) treatment. The chain links TRBV6-5 to TRBJ1-1, with D perhaps TRBD1 (6 bases). The CDR3: CASRARDRLDTEAFF. CDR3 coding DNA: TGTGCCAGCAGAGCCCGAGACAGGTTAGACACTGAAGCTTTCTTT.